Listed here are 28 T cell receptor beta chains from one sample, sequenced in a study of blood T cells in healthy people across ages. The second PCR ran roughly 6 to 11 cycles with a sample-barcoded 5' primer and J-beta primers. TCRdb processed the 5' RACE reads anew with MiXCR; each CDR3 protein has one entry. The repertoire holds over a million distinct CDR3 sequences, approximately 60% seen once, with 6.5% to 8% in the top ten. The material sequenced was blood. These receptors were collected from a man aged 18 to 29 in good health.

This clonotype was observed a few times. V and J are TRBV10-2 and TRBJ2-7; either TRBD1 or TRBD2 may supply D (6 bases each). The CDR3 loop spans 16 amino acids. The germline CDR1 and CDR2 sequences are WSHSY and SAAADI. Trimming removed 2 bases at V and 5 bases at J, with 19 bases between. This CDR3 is CASSERGEFVSHEQYF. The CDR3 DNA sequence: TGCGCCAGCAGTGAGAGGGGGGAGTTTGTTTCTCACGAGCAGTACTTC.

The CDR3, as DNA: TGCAGCGTTGGGGGACAGGGTCTGTATGATGAGCAGTTCTTC. Translation: CSVGGQGLYDEQFF. The V gene is TRBV29-1, the J gene TRBJ2-1, with 9 positions matching TRBD1. V lost 4 bases and J lost 8; bases outside the gene matches: 9. CDR1 is SQVTM, CDR2 ANQGSEA, per germline. The CDR3 has 14 amino acids.

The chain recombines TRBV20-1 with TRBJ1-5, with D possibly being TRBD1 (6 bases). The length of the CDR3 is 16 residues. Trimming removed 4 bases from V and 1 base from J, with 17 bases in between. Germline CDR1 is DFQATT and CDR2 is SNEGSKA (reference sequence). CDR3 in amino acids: CSATGAVWGSNQPQHF. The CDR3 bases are TGCAGTGCTACAGGGGCTGTTTGGGGGAGCAATCAGCCCCAGCATTTT.

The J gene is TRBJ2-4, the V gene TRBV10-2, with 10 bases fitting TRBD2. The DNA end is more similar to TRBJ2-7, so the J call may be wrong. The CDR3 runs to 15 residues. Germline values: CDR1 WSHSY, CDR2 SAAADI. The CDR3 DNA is TGCGCCAGCAGTGAAGTACTAGCGGGAACCTACGAGCAGTACTTC. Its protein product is CASSEVLAGTYEQYF.

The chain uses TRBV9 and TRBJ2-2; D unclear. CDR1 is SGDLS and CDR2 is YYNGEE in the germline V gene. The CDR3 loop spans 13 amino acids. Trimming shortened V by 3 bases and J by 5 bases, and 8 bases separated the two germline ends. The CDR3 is CASSAYQTGELFF. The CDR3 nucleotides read TGTGCCAGCAGCGCCTACCAGACCGGGGAGCTGTTTTTT.

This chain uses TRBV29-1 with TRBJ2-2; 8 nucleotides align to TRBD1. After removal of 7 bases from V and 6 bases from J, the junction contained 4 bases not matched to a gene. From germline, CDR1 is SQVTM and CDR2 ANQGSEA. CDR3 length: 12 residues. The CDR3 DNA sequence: TGCAGCGCGACAGGGGTCTCCGGGGAGCTGTTTTTT. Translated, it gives CSATGVSGELFF.

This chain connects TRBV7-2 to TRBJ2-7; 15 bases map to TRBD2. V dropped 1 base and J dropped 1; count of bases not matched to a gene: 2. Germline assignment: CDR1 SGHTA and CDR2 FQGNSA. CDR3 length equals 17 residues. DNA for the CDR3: TGTGCCAGCAGCTTAGAGGGACTAGCGGGAGGATCCTACGAGCAGTACTTC. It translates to CASSLEGLAGGSYEQYF.

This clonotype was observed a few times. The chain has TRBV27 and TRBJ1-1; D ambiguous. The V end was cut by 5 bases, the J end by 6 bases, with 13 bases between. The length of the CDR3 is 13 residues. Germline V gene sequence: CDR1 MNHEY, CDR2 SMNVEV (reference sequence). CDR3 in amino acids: CASSLLKRAEAFF. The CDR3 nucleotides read TGTGCCAGCAGTCTACTCAAGAGGGCTGAAGCTTTCTTT.

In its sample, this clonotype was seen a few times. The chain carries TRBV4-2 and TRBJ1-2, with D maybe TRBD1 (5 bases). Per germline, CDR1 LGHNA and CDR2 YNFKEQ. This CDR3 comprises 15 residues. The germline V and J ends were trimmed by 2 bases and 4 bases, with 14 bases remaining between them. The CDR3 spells CASSQQGPLGYGYTF. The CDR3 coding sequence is TGTGCCAGCAGCCAACAGGGCCCTCTGGGCTATGGCTACACCTTC.

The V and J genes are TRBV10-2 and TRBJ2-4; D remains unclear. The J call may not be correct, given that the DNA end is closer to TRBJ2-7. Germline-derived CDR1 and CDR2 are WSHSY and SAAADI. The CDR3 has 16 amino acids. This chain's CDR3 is CASSDVGDGRFYEQYF. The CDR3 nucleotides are TGCGCCAGCAGTGATGTAGGTGACGGGCGGTTTTACGAGCAGTACTTC.

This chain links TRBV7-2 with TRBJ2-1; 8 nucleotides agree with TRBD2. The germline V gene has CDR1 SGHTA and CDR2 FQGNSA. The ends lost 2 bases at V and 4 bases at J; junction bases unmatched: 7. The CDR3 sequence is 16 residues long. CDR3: CASSLSGGLVYNEQFF. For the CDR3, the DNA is TGTGCCAGCAGCTTATCGGGAGGGTTGGTTTACAATGAGCAGTTCTTC.

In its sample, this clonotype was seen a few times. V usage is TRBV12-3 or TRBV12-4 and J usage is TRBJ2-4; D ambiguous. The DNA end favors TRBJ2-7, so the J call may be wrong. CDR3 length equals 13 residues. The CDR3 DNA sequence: TGTGCCAGCAGTCCCCCCATACAGTACGAGCAGTACTTC. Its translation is CASSPPIQYEQYF.

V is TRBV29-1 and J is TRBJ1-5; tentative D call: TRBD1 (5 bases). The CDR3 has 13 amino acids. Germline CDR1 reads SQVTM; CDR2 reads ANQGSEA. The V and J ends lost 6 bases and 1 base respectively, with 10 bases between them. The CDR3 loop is CSVGEGSNQPQHF. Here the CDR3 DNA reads TGCAGCGTGGGCGAGGGGAGCAATCAGCCCCAGCATTTT.

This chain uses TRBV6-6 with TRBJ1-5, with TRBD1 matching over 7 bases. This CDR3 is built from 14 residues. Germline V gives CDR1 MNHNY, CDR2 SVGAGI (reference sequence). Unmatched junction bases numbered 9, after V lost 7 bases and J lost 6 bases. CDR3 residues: CASTRTGDRQPQHF. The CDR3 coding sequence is TGTGCCAGCACCCGAACAGGGGATCGTCAGCCCCAGCATTTT.

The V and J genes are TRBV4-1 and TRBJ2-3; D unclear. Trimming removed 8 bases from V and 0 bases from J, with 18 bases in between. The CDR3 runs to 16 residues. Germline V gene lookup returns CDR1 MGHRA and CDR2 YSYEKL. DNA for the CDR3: TGCGCCAGCGGGCTAATTAGCCCTTCTAGCACAGATACGCAGTATTTT. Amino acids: CASGLISPSSTDTQYF.

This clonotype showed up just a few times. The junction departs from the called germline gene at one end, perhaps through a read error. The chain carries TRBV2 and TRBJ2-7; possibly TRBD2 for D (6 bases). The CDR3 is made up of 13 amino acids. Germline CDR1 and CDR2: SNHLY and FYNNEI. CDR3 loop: CASNGGSSYEQYF. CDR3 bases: TGCGCCAGCAACGGAGGGAGCTCCTACGAGCAGTACTTC.

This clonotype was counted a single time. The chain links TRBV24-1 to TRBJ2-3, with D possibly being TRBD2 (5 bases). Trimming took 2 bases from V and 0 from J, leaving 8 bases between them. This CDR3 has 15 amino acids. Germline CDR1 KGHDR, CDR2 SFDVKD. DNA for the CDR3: TGTGCCACCAGTGATTCAAGGACTAGCACAGATACGCAGTATTTT. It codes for CATSDSRTSTDTQYF.

The chain's CDR3 is CSARGVVYEQYF. As DNA, the CDR3 is TGCAGTGCTAGAGGAGTGGTTTACGAGCAGTACTTC. This chain connects TRBV20-1 to TRBJ2-7; D is undetermined. The CDR3 totals 12 residues. CDR1 DFQATT and CDR2 SNEGSKA come from the germline V gene (reference sequence). Between the trimmed V and J ends, which lost 1 base and 4 bases, there was a span of 8 bases.

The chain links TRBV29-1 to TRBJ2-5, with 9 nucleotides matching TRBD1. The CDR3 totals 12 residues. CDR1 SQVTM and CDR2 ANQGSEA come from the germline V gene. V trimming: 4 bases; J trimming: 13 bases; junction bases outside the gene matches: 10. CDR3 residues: CSVAHSRDRVYF. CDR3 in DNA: TGCAGCGTTGCCCACAGTCGGGACAGGGTGTACTTC.

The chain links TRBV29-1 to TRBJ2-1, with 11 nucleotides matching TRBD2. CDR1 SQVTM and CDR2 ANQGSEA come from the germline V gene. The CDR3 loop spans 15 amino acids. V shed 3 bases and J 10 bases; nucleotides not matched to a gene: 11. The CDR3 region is CSVEPQLAGGGEQFF. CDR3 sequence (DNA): TGCAGCGTTGAGCCCCAGCTAGCGGGAGGAGGGGAGCAGTTCTTC.

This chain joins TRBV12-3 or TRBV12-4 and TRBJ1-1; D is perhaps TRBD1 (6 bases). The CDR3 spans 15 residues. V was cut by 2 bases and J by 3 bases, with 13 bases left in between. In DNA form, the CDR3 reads TGTGCCAGCAGTTTAAGACAGGCCCAGGACACTGAAGCTTTCTTT. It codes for CASSLRQAQDTEAFF.

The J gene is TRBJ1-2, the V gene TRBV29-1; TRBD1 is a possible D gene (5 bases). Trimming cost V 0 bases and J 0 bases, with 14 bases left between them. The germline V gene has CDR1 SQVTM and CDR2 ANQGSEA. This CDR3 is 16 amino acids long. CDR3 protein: CSVEDPFGGTNYGYTF. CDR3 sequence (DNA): TGCAGCGTTGAAGATCCCTTTGGGGGGACTAACTATGGCTACACCTTC.

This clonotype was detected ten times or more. As DNA, the CDR3 is TGTGCCAGCAGTTTTGTAGGGGATACGCAGTATTTT. It specifies CASSFVGDTQYF. This chain links TRBV28 with TRBJ2-3; D ambiguous. With 3 bases removed from V and 6 bases from J, the gap between germline ends came to 7 bases. CDR1 and CDR2 (germline): MDHEN, SYDVKM. CDR3 length: 12 residues.

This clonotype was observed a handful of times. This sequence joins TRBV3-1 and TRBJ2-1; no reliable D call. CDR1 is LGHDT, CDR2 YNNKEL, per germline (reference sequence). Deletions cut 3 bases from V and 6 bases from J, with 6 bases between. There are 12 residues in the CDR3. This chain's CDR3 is CASSHNSNEQFF. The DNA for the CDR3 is TGTGCCAGCAGCCATAATAGCAATGAGCAGTTCTTC.

Here the CDR3 reads CASSLSPGQGNTEAFF. DNA for the CDR3: TGTGCCAGCAGTTTAAGCCCGGGACAGGGGAACACTGAAGCTTTCTTT. The chain uses TRBV12-3 or TRBV12-4 and TRBJ1-1; TRBD1 aligns across 9 bases. This CDR3 is built from 16 residues. Trimming at V came to 2 bases and at J to 1 base, leaving 5 bases not matched to a gene.

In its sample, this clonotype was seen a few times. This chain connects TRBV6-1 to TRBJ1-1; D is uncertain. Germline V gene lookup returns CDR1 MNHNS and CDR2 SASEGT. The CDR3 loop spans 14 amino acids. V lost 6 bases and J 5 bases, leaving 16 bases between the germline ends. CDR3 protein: CASSPQKELTEAFF. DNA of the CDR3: TGTGCCAGCAGCCCCCAGAAGGAACTAACTGAAGCTTTCTTT.

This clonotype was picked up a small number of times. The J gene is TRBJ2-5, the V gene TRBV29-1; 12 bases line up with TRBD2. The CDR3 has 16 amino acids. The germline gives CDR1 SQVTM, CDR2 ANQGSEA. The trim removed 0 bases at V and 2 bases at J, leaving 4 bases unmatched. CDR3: CSVEDFTSGGQETQYF. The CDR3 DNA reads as TGCAGCGTTGAAGATTTTACTAGCGGGGGGCAAGAGACCCAGTACTTC.

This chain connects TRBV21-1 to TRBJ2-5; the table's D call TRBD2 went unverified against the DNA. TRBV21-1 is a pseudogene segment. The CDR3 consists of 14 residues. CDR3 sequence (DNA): TGTGCCAGCCAACTAGCGGGAGGGCCAGAGACCCAGTACTTC. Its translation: CASQLAGGPETQYF.